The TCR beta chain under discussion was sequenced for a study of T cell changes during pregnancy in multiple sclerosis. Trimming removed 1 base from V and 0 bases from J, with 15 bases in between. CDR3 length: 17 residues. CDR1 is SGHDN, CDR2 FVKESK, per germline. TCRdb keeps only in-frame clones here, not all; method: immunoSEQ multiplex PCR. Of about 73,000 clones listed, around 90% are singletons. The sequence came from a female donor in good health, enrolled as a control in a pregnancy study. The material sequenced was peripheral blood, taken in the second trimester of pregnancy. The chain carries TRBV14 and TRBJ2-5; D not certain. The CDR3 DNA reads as TGTGCCAGCAGCCAAGCGGCGACTTTAATGTACCAAGAGACCCAGTACTTC. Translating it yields CASSQAATLMYQETQYF.